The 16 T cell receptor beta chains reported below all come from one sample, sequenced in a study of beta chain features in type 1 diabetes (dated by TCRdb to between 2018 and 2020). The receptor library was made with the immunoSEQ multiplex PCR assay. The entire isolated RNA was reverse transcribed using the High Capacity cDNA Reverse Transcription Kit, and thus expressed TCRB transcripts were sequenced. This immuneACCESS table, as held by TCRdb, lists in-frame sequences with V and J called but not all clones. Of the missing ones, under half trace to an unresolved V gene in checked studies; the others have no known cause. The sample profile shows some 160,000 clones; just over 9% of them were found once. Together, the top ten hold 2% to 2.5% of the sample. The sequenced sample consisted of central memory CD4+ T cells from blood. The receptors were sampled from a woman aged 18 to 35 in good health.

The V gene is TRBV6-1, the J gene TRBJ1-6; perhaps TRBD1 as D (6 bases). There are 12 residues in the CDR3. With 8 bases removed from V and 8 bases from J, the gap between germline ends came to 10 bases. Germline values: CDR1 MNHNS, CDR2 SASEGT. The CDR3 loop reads CASGAGDSPLHF. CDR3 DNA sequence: TGTGCCAGCGGGGCAGGGGATTCACCCCTCCACTTT.

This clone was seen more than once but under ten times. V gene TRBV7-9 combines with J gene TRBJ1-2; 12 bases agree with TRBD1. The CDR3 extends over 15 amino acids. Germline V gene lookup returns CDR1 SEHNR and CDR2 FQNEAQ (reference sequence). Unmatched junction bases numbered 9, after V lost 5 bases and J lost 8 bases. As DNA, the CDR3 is TGTGCCAGCAGCGAATCGGGACAGGGGGCTGGGGGCTACACCTTC. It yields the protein CASSESGQGAGGYTF. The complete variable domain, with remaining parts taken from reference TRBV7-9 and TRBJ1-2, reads DTGVSQNPRHKITKRGQNVTFRCDPISEHNRLYWYRQTLGQGPEFLTYFQNEAQLEKSRLLSDRFSAERPKGSFSTLEIQRTEQGDSAMYLCASSESGQGAGGYTFGSGTRLTVV.

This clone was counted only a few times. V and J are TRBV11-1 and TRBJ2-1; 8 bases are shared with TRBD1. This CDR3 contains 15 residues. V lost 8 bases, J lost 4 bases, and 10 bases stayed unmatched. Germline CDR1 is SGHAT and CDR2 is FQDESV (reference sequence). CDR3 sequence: CASATPDRGYNEQFF. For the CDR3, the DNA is TGTGCCAGCGCGACTCCAGACAGGGGTTACAATGAGCAGTTCTTC. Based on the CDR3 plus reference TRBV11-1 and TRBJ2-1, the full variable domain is EAEVAQSPRYKITEKSQAVAFWCDPISGHATLYWYRQILGQGPELLVQFQDESVVDDSQLPKDRFSAERLKGVDSTLKIQPAELGDSAMYLCASATPDRGYNEQFFGPGTRLTVL.

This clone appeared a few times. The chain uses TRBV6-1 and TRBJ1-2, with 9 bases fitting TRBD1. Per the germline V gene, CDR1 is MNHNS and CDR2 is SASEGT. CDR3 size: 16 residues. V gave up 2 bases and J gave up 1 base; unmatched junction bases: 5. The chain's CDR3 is CASSEKDRGYNYGYTF. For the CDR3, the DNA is TGTGCCAGCAGTGAAAAGGACAGGGGTTATAACTATGGCTACACCTTC.

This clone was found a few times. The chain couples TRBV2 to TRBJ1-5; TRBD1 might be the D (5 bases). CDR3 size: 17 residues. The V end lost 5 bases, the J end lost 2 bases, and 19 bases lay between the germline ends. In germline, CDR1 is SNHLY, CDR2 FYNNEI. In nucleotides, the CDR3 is TGTGCCAGCAGTTATTTACTCAGGGCGGTGGGCAATCAGCCCCAGCATTTT. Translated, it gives CASSYLLRAVGNQPQHF. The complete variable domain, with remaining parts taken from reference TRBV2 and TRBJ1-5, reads EPEVTQTPSHQVTQMGQEVILRCVPISNHLYFYWYRQILGQKVEFLVSFYNNEISEKSEIFDDQFSVERPDGSNFTLKIRSTKLEDSAMYFCASSYLLRAVGNQPQHFGDGTRLSIL.

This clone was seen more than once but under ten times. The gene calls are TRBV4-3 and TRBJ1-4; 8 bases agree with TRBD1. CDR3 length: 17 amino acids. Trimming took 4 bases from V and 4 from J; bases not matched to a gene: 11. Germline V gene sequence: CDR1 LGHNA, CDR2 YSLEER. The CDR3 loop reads CASSLTPQGAGNEKLFF. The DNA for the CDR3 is TGCGCCAGCAGCCTCACGCCCCAGGGGGCCGGTAATGAAAAACTGTTTTTT.

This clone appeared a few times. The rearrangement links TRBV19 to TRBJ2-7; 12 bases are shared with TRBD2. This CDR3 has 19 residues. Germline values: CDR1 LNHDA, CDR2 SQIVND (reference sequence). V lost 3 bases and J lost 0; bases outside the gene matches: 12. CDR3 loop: CASSIETSLAGGPSYEQYF. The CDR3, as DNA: TGTGCCAGTAGTATCGAAACCAGTCTAGCGGGAGGGCCCTCCTACGAGCAGTACTTC.

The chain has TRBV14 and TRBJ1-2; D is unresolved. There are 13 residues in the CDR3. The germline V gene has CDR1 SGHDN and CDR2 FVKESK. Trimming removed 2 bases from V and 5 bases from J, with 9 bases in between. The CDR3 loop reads CASSQNPGYGYTF. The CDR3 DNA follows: TGTGCCAGCAGCCAAAACCCGGGATATGGCTACACCTTC.

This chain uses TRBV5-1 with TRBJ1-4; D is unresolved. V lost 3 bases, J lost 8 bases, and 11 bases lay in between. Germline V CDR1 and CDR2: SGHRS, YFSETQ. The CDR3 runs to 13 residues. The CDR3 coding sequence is TGCGCCAGCAGCTCGGAGGGAGAGGAAAAACTGTTTTTT. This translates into CASSSEGEEKLFF.

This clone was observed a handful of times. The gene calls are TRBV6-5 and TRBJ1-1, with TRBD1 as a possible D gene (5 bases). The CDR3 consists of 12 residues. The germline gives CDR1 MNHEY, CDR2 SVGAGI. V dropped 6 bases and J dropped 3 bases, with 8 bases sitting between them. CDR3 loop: CASSGQYTEAFF. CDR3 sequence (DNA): TGTGCCAGCAGCGGACAATACACTGAAGCTTTCTTT.

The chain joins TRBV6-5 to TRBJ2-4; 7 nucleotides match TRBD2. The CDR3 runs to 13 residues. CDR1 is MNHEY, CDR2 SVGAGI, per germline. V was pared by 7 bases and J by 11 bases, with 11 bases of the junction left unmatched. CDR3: CASTRARGEVQYF. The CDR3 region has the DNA TGTGCCAGCACCCGGGCCCGGGGGGAAGTTCAGTACTTC.

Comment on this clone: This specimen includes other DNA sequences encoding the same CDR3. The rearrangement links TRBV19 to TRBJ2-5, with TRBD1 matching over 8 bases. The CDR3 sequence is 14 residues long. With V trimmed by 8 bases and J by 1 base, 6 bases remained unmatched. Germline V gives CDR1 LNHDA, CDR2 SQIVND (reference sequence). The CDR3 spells CASSPGQAQETQYF. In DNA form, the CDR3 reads TGTGCCAGTTCTCCGGGACAGGCCCAAGAGACCCAGTACTTC.

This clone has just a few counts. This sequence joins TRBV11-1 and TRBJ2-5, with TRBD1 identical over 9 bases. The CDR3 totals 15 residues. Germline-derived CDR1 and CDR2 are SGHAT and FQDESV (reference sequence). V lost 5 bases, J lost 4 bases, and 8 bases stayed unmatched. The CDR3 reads CASSTGTGRGETQYF. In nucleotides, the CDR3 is TGTGCCAGCAGCACTGGGACAGGGAGGGGAGAGACCCAGTACTTC.

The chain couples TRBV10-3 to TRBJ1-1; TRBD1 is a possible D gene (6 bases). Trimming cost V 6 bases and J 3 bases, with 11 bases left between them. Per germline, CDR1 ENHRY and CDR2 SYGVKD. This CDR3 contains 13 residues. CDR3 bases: TGTGCCATCAGCCCGAGACAGGACACTGAAGCTTTCTTT. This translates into CAISPRQDTEAFF.

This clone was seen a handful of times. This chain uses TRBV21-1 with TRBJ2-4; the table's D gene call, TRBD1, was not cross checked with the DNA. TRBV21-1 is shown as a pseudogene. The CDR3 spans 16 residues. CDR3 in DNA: TGTGCCAGCAGCAAAGAAGCTTCAGGGGGCAAAAACATTCAGTACTTC. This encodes CASSKEASGGKNIQYF.

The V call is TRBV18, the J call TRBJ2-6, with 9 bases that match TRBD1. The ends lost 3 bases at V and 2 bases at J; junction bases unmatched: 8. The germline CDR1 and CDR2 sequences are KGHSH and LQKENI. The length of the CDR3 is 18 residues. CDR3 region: CASSPLQGAQAGANVLTF. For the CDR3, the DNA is TGTGCCAGCTCACCCCTACAGGGGGCGCAAGCTGGGGCCAACGTCCTGACTTTC.